This TCR beta chain was sequenced for a study of cytomegalovirus exposure and HLA in healthy donors (TCRdb year 2017). Background for the entire study: According to a later analysis, the roughly 120 validation repertoires were produced on the same platform as the roughly 600 repertoires of the first cohort. The study aimed to test whether signatures of past pathogen exposure could be identified by cataloging public T cell receptors. To predict cytomegalovirus infection status, the study combined high-throughput TCR immunosequencing, statistical association of individual TCRs with disease status, and machine learning. A separate validation cohort of some 130 different subjects was used in addition to the roughly 720-subject first cohort. On the study overall, not on this receptor specifically: In vitro tests confirmed that a few of the cytomegalovirus-associated TCR beta chains recognize cytomegalovirus antigens. A total of roughly 160 TCR beta chains were listed by the study as associated with cytomegalovirus. A later analysis found that TCRs clustered in the first cohort also tended to co-occur in the 120 validation repertoires, with approximately 93% of cluster scores above 0. The authors suggested that the approach could potentially be extended to other disease states and immunological phenotypes. The classifier was reported to diagnose cytomegalovirus status with high specificity and sensitivity in both the original and validation cohorts. All 130 or so repertoires were used to score co-occurrence in the validation cohort in a later analysis, because that analysis had no HLA typing for the cohort. Across donors, most TCR sequences were observed very rarely, whereas some public TCRs were present in many individuals.

Details on this clone: Its binding antigen is unknown. Base qualities are not recorded, but no much larger clone differs from it by a single base.

Library creation used the immunoSEQ multiplex PCR assay. The study's processing was this. A statistical classification framework was built to diagnose cytomegalovirus status from the catalog of TCR beta chain sequences. TCRdb took this table from immuneACCESS and kept in-frame rearrangements with V and J called. Such tables lack part of the clones; where checked against another copy, unresolved V genes explain under half of the gap, and the rest is unexplained. For V, J and clone size, that table is used; D and trimming come from the DNA. The sample has 140,000 or so clones on record, just under 90% of them singletons. The ten largest clones add up to less than 8% of the sample. Separate from the approximately 670-subject first cohort, the validation cohort of 120 subjects was the group to which the donors belonged. The germline V gene (reference sequence) sets CDR1 to SEHNR and CDR2 to FQNEAQ. Trimming leaves V shorter by 5 bases and J shorter by 1 base, with the junction holding 14 bases beyond the gene matches. The CDR3, cysteine through phenylalanine, is 17 amino acids long. Left in the record is the CDR3 DNA by itself, 51 bases read in frame from the first base.

This TCR was recovered from a woman aged 30 to 39 in good health and CMV-seropositive. Sample: PBMCs. The V and J segments used are TRBV7-9 and TRBJ2-7; TRBD1 lines up with 7 middle nucleotides. The bases are TGTGCCAGCAGCAAAATTTCGGGACAGCTAGTATCCTACGAGCAGTACTTC. Its translation reads: CASSKISGQLVSYEQYF.